This section outlines one TCR beta chain sequence together with its context. This CDR3 has 13 amino acids. Unmatched junction bases numbered 6, after V lost 4 bases and J lost 4 bases. Germline values: CDR1 GTSNPN, CDR2 SVGIG (reference sequence). This sample was included in a study of blood T cell repertoires in COVID-19. On the study more broadly: Acute-phase and convalescent COVID-19 samples originated in the United States, Italy and Spain.

Participant age was roughly 18 to 89 years, and participants resided in approximately 25 US areas. Here immunoSEQ multiplex PCR was the method, and the copy in TCRdb shows in-frame clones only, minus some. In the table there are about 300,000 clones, over 75% of which are singletons. The J gene is TRBJ1-2, the V gene TRBV30, with 7 positions matching TRBD1. Sequenced: PBMCs or T cells enriched from blood (not recorded which). The origin of this receptor is a man aged 25 to 45 who had recovered from COVID-19. CDR3 DNA sequence: TGTGCCTGGAATTCGGACAGGCTCTATGGCTACACCTTC. Amino acid sequence: CAWNSDRLYGYTF.